This TCR beta chain was retrieved from a study of OX40 agonist ivuxolimab in advanced cancers. Study-wide background: All patients had ivuxolimab intravenously every 2 weeks at 0.01 to 10 mg/kg.

Assay used: immunoSEQ multiplex PCR; TCRdb lists only in-frame clones, some missing. Among about 130,000 clones listed, roughly 90% were seen once. CDR3 length: 14 amino acids. The count of this clone is one. The chain joins TRBV21-1 to TRBJ2-2; TRBD2 is taken as the D call from the table, unchecked against the DNA. TRBV21-1 is a pseudogene segment. This clonotype was obtained from an adult with an advanced solid tumor such as melanoma, head and neck, liver or kidney cancer. Here the sequenced sample was CD4+ or CD8+ T cells sorted from blood, taken in a trial of the OX40 agonist ivuxolimab. CDR3 protein: CATLAGAFGGELFF. CDR3 in DNA: TGTGCCACTCTAGCGGGAGCTTTCGGCGGGGAGCTGTTTTTT.